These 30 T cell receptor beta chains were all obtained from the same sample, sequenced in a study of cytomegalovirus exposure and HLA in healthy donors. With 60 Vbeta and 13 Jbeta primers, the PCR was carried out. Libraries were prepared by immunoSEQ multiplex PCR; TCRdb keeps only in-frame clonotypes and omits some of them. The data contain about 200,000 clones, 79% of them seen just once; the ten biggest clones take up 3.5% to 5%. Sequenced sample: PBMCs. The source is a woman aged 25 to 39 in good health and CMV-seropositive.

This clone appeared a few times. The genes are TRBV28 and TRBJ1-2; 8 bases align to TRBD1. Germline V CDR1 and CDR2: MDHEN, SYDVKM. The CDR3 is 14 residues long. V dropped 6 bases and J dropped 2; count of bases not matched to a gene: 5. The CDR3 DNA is TGTGCCAGCAGGGCCAGGGACAGGAACTATGGCTACACCTTC. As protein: CASRARDRNYGYTF.

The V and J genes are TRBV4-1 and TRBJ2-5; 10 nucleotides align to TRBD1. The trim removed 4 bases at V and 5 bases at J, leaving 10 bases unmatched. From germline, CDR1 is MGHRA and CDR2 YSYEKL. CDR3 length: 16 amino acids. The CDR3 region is CASSLIGTGAGETQYF. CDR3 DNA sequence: TGCGCCAGCAGCCTCATCGGGACAGGGGCCGGGGAGACCCAGTACTTC.

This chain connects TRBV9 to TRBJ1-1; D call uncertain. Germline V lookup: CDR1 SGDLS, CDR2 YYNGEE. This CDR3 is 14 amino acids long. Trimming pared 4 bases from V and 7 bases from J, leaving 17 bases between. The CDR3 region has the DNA TGTGCCAGCAGCTCCCCAGGAGGGAGGGTTGAAGCTTTCTTT. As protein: CASSSPGGRVEAFF.

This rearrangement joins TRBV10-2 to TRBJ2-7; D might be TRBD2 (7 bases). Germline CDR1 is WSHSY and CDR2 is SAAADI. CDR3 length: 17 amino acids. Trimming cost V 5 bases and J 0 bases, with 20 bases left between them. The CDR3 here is CASSIQRDIPSSYEQYF. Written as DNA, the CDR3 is TGCGCCAGCAGTATTCAGCGGGACATACCGAGCTCCTACGAGCAGTACTTC.

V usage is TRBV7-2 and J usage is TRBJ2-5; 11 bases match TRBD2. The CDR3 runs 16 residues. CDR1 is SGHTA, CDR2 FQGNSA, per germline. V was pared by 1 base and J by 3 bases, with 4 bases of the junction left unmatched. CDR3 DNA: TGTGCCAGCAGCTTAGGGTTGGGACTAGCGGAAGAGACCCAGTACTTC. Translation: CASSLGLGLAEETQYF.

CDR3 bases: TGTGCCAGCACTCAAACGGGCTCCTACGAGCAGTACTTC. Protein: CASTQTGSYEQYF. The chain joins TRBV11-2 to TRBJ2-7; the D is unclear. Germline V gives CDR1 SGHAT, CDR2 FQNNGV. The germline V and J ends were trimmed by 7 bases and 0 bases, with 10 bases remaining between them. This CDR3 has 13 residues.

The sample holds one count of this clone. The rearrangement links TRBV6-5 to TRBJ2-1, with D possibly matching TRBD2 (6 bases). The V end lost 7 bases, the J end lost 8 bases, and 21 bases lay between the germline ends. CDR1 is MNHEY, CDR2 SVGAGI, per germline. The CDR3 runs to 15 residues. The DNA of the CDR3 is TGTGCCAGCAAAAGCGCGGGGCAGGGTGGCGATGAGCAGTTCTTC. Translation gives CASKSAGQGGDEQFF.

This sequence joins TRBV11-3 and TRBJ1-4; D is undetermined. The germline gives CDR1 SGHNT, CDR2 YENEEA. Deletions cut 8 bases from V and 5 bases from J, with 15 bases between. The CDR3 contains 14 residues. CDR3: CASAKGGWNEKLFF. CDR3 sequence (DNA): TGTGCCAGCGCCAAAGGAGGGTGGAATGAAAAACTGTTTTTT.

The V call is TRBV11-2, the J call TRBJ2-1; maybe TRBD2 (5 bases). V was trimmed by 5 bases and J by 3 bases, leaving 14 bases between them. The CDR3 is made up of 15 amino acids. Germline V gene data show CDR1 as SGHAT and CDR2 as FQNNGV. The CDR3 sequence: CASSPRAGLYNEQFF. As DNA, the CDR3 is TGTGCCAGCAGCCCTAGGGCCGGACTCTACAATGAGCAGTTCTTC. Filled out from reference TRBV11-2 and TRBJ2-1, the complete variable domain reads EAGVAQSPRYKIIEKRQSVAFWCNPISGHATLYWYQQILGQGPKLLIQFQNNGVVDDSQLPKDRFSAERLKGVDSTLKIQPAKLEDSAVYLCASSPRAGLYNEQFFGPGTRLTVL.

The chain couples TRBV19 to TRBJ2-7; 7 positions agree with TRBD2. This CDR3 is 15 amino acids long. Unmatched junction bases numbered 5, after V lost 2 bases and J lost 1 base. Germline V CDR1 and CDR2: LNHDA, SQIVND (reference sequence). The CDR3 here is CASSIKAGMSYEQYF. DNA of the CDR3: TGTGCCAGTAGTATAAAAGCGGGAATGTCCTACGAGCAGTACTTC.

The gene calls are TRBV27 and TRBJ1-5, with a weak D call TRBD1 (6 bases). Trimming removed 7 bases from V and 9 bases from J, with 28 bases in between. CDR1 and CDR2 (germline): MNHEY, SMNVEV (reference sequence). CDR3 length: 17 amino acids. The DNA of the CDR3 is TGTGCCAGCACCCCTCTTAAAGGGGGGGAATTGGTACGGCCCCAGCATTTT. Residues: CASTPLKGGELVRPQHF.

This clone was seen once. CDR3 in amino acids: CASSPPGAQNTEAFF. The CDR3 bases are TGTGCCAGCTCACCACCGGGGGCCCAGAACACTGAAGCTTTCTTT. This chain connects TRBV18 to TRBJ1-1; a weak D match, TRBD1 (6 bases). Germline loops: CDR1 KGHSH, CDR2 LQKENI. The germline V and J ends were trimmed by 0 bases and 1 base, with 9 bases remaining between them. This CDR3 is built from 15 residues.

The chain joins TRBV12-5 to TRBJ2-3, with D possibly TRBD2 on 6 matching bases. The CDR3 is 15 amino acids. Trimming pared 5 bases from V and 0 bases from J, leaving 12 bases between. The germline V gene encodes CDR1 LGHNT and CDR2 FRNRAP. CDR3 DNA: TGTGCTAGTGGTCCCGGGAGCGGTAGCACAGATACGCAGTATTTT. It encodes CASGPGSGSTDTQYF.

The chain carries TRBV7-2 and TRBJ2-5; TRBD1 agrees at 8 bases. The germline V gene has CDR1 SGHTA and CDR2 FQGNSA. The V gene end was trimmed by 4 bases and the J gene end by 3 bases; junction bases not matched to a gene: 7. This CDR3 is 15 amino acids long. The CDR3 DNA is TGTGCCAGCAGCTCCTTCGGGACAGGAGAAGAGACCCAGTACTTC. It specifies CASSSFGTGEETQYF.

The CDR3 DNA follows: TGTGCCAGCAATGCCCGAACTCAGGGACAGCCCCAGCATTTT. It codes for CASNARTQGQPQHF. The V call is TRBV2, the J call TRBJ1-5; possibly TRBD1 for D (5 bases). Germline V gene sequence: CDR1 SNHLY, CDR2 FYNNEI. Trimming shortened V by 7 bases and J by 7 bases, and 17 bases separated the two germline ends. The CDR3 extends over 14 amino acids.

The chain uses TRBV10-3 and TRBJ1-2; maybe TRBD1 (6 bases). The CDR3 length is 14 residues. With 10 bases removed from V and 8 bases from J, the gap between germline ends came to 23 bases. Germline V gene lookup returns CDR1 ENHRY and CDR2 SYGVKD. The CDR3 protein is CASAGGRQELGYTF. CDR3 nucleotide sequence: TGTGCCAGCGCGGGTGGGCGACAGGAGCTCGGCTACACCTTC.

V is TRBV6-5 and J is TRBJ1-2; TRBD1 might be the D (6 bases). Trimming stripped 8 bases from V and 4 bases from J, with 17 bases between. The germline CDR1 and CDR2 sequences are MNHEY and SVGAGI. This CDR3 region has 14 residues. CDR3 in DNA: TGTGCCAGCGGCCCTAGGGGGACCGCCTATGGCTACACCTTC. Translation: CASGPRGTAYGYTF.

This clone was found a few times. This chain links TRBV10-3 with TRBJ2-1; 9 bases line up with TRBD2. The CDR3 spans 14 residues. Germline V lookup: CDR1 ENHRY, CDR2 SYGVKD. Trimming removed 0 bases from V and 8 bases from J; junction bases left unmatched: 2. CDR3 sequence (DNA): TGTGCCATCAGTGAGTCGGCGGGAGGGGATGAGCAGTTCTTC. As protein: CAISESAGGDEQFF.

CDR3 DNA sequence: TGCGCCAGCAGCCAGACAGGGGGCCAAACAGATACGCAGTATTTT. This gives the protein CASSQTGGQTDTQYF. The chain is built from TRBV5-1 and TRBJ2-3, with 10 nucleotides matching TRBD1. Germline V gene data show CDR1 as SGHRS and CDR2 as YFSETQ. The J segment lost 3 bases and the V segment lost 4 bases, leaving 5 bases of the junction unmatched. The CDR3 covers 15 residues. The entire variable domain, with the rest obtained from reference TRBV5-1 and TRBJ2-3, is as follows: KAGVTQTPRYLIKTRGQQVTLSCSPISGHRSVSWYQQTPGQGLQFLFEYFSETQRNKGNFPGRFSGRQFSNSRSEMNVSTLELGDSALYLCASSQTGGQTDTQYFGPGTRLTVL.

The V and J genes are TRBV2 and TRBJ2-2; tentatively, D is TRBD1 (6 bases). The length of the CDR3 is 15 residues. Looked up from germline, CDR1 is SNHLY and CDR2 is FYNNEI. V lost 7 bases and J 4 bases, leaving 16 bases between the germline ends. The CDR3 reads CASTPGVLSTGELFF. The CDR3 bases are TGTGCCAGCACCCCAGGGGTTCTGAGCACCGGGGAGCTGTTTTTT.

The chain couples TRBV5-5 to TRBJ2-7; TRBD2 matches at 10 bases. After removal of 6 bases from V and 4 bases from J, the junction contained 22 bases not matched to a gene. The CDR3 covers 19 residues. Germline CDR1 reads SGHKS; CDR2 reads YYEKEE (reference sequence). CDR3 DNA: TGTGCCAGCACCCCGGCCTCGGGACTAGCGTCTCGGAGTAGTTACGAGCAGTACTTC. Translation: CASTPASGLASRSSYEQYF.

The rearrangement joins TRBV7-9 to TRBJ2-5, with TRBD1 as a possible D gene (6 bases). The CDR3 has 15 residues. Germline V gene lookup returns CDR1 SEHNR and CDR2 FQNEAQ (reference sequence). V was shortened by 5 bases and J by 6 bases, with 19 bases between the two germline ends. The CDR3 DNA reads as TGTGCCAGCAGCGGGGACATTTCAGATGCAAAGACCCAGTACTTC. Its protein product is CASSGDISDAKTQYF.

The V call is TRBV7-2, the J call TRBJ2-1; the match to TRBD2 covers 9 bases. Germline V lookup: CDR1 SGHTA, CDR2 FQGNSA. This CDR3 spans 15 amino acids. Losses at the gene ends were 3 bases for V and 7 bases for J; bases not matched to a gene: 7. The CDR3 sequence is CASSLVGGGANEQFF. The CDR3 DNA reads TGTGCCAGCAGCTTGGTGGGCGGGGGGGCGAATGAGCAGTTCTTC.

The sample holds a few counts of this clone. The CDR3 protein is CASSYSRQLNTEAFF. Written as DNA, the CDR3 is TGTGCCAGCAGTTACTCGAGACAGTTGAACACTGAAGCTTTCTTT. The chain uses TRBV6-5 and TRBJ1-1; D is possibly TRBD1 (5 bases). The V and J ends lost 0 bases and 0 bases respectively, with 8 bases between them. Germline V CDR1 and CDR2: MNHEY, SVGAGI. This CDR3 has 15 amino acids.

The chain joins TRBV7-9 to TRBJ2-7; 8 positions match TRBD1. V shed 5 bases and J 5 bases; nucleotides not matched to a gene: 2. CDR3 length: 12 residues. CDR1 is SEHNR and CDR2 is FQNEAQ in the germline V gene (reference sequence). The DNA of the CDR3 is TGTGCCAGCAGCCTGGGACAGGACGAGCAGTACTTC. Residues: CASSLGQDEQYF.

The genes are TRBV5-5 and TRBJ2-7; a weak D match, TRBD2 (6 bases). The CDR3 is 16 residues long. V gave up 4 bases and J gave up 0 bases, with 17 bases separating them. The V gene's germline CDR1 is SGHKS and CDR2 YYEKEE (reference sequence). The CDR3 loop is CASSTAGTLISYEQYF. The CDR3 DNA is TGTGCCAGCAGCACCGCCGGGACTCTTATCTCCTACGAGCAGTACTTC.

The CDR3 DNA sequence: TGTGCCAGCATCGGCGGGACAGGGAGCGGAAAACTGTTTTTT. It translates to CASIGGTGSGKLFF. The chain is built from TRBV6-1 and TRBJ1-4; 9 positions match TRBD1. The CDR3 runs to 14 residues. The J segment lost 10 bases and the V segment lost 7 bases, leaving 10 bases of the junction unmatched. Germline values: CDR1 MNHNS, CDR2 SASEGT.

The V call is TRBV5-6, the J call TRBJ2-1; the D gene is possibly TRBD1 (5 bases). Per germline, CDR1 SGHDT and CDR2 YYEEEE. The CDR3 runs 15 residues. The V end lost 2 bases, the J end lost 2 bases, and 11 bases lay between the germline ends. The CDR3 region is CASSLRSGTYNEQFF. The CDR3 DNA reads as TGTGCCAGCAGCTTACGTTCAGGGACCTACAATGAGCAGTTCTTC.

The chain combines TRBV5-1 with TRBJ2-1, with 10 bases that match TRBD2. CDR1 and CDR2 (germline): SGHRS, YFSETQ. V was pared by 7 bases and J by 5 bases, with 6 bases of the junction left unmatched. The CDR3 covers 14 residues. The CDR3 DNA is TGCGCCAGCGGGACTAGCGTGGGGGACAATGAGCAGTTCTTC. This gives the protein CASGTSVGDNEQFF. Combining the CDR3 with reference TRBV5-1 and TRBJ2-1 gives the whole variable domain KAGVTQTPRYLIKTRGQQVTLSCSPISGHRSVSWYQQTPGQGLQFLFEYFSETQRNKGNFPGRFSGRQFSNSRSEMNVSTLELGDSALYLCASGTSVGDNEQFFGPGTRLTVL.

As DNA, the CDR3 is TGTGCCAGCTCACCATCGGGACTAGCGGTCTCCTACAATGAGCAGTTCTTC. Translated, it gives CASSPSGLAVSYNEQFF. The V gene is TRBV18, the J gene TRBJ2-1; the match to TRBD2 covers 11 bases. Germline values: CDR1 KGHSH, CDR2 LQKENI. The CDR3 totals 17 residues. V lost 2 bases to trimming and J lost 0 bases; unmatched junction nucleotides: 3.